The table lists the clone carrying this T cell receptor beta chain with a few counts. Time point of the sample: persistent/refractory GD, antithyroid drugs over 5 years with positive TRAb. Isolated PBMC RNA provided the starting material for the TCR library. Through Arm-PCR of CDR3 regions and iRepertoire HTBI primers, TCR beta libraries were built. From the multiplex PCR reads, TCRdb called clonotypes with MiXCR, one entry per CDR3 protein. The data show more than 350,000 distinct CDR3 sequences, with 21% seen just once and 14% held by the top ten. The data derive from a study of regulatory T cells in long-lasting Graves disease. This material consisted of peripheral blood mononuclear cells (PBMCs), taken when the disease was refractory, from a patient treated with antithyroid drugs. The TCR was taken from a female donor with Graves disease.

CDR3 DNA: TGCAGTGCCCGACAGGGAAACATTCAGTACTTC. This sequence encodes CSARQGNIQYF. The chain recombines TRBV20-1 with TRBJ2-4, with 7 nucleotides matching TRBD1. The CDR3 sequence is 11 residues long. Germline CDR1 is DFQATT and CDR2 is SNEGSKA (reference sequence). V lost 6 bases and J lost 6; bases outside the gene matches: 2.